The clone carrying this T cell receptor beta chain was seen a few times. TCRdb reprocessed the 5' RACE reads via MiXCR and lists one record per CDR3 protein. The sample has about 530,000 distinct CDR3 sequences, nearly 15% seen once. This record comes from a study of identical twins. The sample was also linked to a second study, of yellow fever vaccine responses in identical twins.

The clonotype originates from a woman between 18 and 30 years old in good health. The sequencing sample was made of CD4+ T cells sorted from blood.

The CDR3 here is CSVEGASGRGGELFF. The DNA for the CDR3 is TGCAGCGTTGAGGGAGCTAGCGGGAGAGGTGGGGAGCTGTTTTTT. The rearrangement joins TRBV29-1 to TRBJ2-2, with 10 bases matching TRBD2. CDR1 SQVTM and CDR2 ANQGSEA come from the germline V gene. The CDR3 covers 15 residues. V gave up 3 bases and J gave up 8 bases; unmatched junction bases: 9.